Following are 2 T cell receptor beta chains from one sample sequenced in a study of radiation and T cells in renal cell carcinoma. Time point: blood 2 weeks post-SBRT. The treatment was: 15 Gy SBRT to primary tumor, nephrectomy 4 weeks later. Libraries were prepared by immunoSEQ multiplex PCR; TCRdb keeps only in-frame clonotypes and omits some of them. The sample holds about 150,000 clones, roughly 86% seen once. This specimen consisted of blood, obtained from a patient whose treatment included radiotherapy and nephrectomy. The receptor source for this set is a woman aged 45 to 65 with renal cell carcinoma.

The gene calls are TRBV2 and TRBJ1-1; 7 positions match TRBD1. This CDR3 is 13 amino acids long. Per the germline V gene, CDR1 is SNHLY and CDR2 is FYNNEI. With V trimmed by 6 bases and J by 6 bases, 7 bases remained unmatched. DNA for the CDR3: TGTGCCAGCAGGCCATGGACAGGATCTGAAGCTTTCTTT. This translates into CASRPWTGSEAFF.

This chain connects TRBV10-3 to TRBJ2-3; no definite D call. The ends were cut back, 5 bases at V and 0 bases at J, with 12 bases in the middle. CDR1 and CDR2 (germline): ENHRY, SYGVKD. This CDR3 spans 15 amino acids. CDR3 in DNA: TGTGCCATCAGTCGTGGGCCCACTAGCACAGATACGCAGTATTTT. Residues: CAISRGPTSTDTQYF.